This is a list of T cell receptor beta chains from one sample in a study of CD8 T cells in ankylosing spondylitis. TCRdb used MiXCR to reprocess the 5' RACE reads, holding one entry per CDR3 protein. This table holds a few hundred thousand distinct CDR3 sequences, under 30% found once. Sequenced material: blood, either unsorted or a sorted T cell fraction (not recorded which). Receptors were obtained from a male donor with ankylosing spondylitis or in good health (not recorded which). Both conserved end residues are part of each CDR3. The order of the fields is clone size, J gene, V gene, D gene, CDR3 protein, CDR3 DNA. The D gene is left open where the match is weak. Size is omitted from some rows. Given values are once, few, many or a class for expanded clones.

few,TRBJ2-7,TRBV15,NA,CATSPTYGESEQYF,TGTGCCACCAGCCCAACCTATGGGGAATCCGAGCAGTACTTC
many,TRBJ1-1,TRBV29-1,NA,CSVGGRGTEAFF,TGCAGCGTCGGAGGGCGGGGAACTGAAGCTTTCTTT
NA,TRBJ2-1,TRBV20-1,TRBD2,CSARDLLAGDNEQFF,TGCAGTGCTAGAGATCTTCTAGCGGGGGACAATGAGCAGTTCTTC
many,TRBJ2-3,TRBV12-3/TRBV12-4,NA,CASSPLVTDTQYF,TGTGCCAGCAGTCCCCTAGTGACAGATACGCAGTATTTT
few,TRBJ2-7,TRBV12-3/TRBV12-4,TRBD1,CASSWGQFYEQYF,TGTGCCAGCAGTTGGGGACAGTTCTACGAGCAGTACTTC
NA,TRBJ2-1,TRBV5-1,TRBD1,CASSFPDRGSSSYNEQFF,TGCGCCAGCAGCTTTCCCGACAGGGGCTCGAGCTCCTACAATGAGCAGTTCTTC
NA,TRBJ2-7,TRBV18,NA,CASSPQQGYEQYF,TGTGCCAGCTCACCTCAACAGGGTTACGAGCAGTACTTC
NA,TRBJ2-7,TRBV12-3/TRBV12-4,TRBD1,CASSLGRQGAHEQYF,TGTGCCAGCAGTTTGGGAAGGCAGGGGGCCCACGAGCAGTACTTC
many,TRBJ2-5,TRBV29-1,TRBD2,CSTSGGQETQYF,TGCAGCACTAGCGGGGGCCAAGAGACCCAGTACTTC
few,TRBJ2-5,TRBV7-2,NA,CAVRLGPAETQYF,TGTGCCGTACGCCTCGGGCCCGCAGAGACCCAGTACTTC
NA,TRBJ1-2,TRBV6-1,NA,CASSEVGPRYGYTF,TGTGCCAGCAGTGAAGTCGGACCGCGCTATGGCTACACCTTC
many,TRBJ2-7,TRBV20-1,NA,CSARDRPYEQYF,TGCAGTGCTAGGGACAGACCCTACGAGCAGTACTTC
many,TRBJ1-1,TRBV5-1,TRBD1,CASSLQGADLEAFF,TGCGCCAGCAGCTTACAGGGGGCGGACCTTGAAGCTTTCTTT
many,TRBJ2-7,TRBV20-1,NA,CSASVLRDYEQYF,TGCAGTGCTAGTGTCCTGAGGGACTACGAGCAGTACTTC
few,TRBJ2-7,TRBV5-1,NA,CASNLIDRPYYEQYF,TGCGCCAGCAACCTCATAGACAGACCCTACTACGAGCAGTACTTC
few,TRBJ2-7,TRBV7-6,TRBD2,CASSLGVAGAYEQYF,TGTGCCAGCAGCCTGGGAGTAGCGGGGGCCTACGAGCAGTACTTC
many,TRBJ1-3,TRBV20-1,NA,CSANRGEGNTIYF,TGCAGTGCAAACCGGGGTGAAGGAAACACCATATATTTT
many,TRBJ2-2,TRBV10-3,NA,CAISESNSNTGELFF,TGTGCCATCAGTGAGTCTAACTCGAACACCGGGGAGCTGTTTTTT
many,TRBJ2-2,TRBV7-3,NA,CASSLYVTMNTGELFF,TGTGCCAGCAGCTTATACGTGACCATGAACACCGGGGAGCTGTTTTTT
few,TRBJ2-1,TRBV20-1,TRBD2,CSAIGGGNEQFF,TGCAGTGCTATCGGGGGGGGCAATGAGCAGTTCTTC
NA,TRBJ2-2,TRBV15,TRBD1,CATSRDRTGGGELFF,TGTGCCACCAGCAGAGATCGCACAGGGGGGGGGGAGCTGTTTTTT
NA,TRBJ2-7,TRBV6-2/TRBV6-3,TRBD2,CASSPHWGAGGRYEQYF,TGTGCCAGCAGCCCACATTGGGGAGCGGGGGGCCGCTACGAGCAGTACTTC
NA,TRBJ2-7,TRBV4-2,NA,CASSKRQAEPYEQYF,TGTGCCAGCAGCAAGAGACAGGCCGAACCCTACGAGCAGTACTTC
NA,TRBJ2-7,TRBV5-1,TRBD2,CASSSGGYSSYEQYF,TGCGCCAGCAGTTCCGGGGGGTACTCTTCCTACGAGCAGTACTTC
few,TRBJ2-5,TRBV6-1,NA,CASSRDIDRAQYF,TGTGCCAGCAGTCGGGACATAGATAGGGCCCAGTACTTC
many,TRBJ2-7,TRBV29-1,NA,CSVIGGRGDEQYF,TGCAGCGTTATTGGAGGGCGTGGGGACGAGCAGTACTTC
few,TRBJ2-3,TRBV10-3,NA,CAISESTRVTDTQYF,TGTGCCATCAGTGAGTCCACCAGGGTGACAGATACGCAGTATTTT
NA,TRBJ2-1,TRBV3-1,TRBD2,CASSQGYLAGHNEQFF,TGTGCCAGCAGCCAAGGGTACCTAGCGGGGCACAATGAGCAGTTCTTC
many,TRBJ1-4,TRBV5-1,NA,CASSLGGGSNEKLFF,TGCGCCAGCAGCTTGGGGGGGGGCAGTAATGAAAAACTGTTTTTT
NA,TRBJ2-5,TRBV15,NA,CATSRRRTYQETQYF,TGTGCCACCAGCAGGAGACGGACGTACCAAGAGACCCAGTACTTC
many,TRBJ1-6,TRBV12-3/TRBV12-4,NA,CASSLGHSPLHF,TGTGCCAGCAGTTTAGGGCATTCACCCCTCCACTTT
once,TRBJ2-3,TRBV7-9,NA,CASSLGFSTDTQYF,TGTGCCAGCAGCTTAGGTTTCAGTACAGATACGCAGTATTTT
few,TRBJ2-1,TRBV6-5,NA,CASSYSSGDEQFF,TGTGCCAGCAGTTACTCATCGGGGGATGAGCAGTTCTTC
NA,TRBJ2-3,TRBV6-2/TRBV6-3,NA,CASRQSTDTQYF,TGTGCCAGTCGACAGAGCACAGATACGCAGTATTTT
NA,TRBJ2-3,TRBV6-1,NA,CASSRFQGDTQYF,TGTGCCAGCAGTCGCTTCCAGGGTGATACGCAGTATTTT
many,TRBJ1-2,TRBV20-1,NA,CSARDKTATNYGYTF,TGCAGTGCTAGAGATAAAACAGCCACTAACTATGGCTACACCTTC
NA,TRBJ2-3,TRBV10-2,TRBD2,CASDLLAGGLDTQYF,TGCGCCAGCGACCTACTAGCGGGGGGGCTAGATACGCAGTATTTT
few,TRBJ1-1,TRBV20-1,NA,CSAKRGLPGRTNTEAFF,TGCAGTGCTAAAAGAGGATTACCGGGACGGACGAACACTGAAGCTTTCTTT
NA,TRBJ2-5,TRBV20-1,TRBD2,CSARGGLAGGQETQYF,TGCAGTGCTAGAGGAGGACTAGCGGGGGGGCAAGAGACCCAGTACTTC
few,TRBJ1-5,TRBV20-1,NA,CSARARQLGWNQPQHF,TGCAGTGCTAGAGCTCGACAGCTCGGGTGGAATCAGCCCCAGCATTTT
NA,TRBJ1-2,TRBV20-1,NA,CSARSGAGYTF,TGCAGTGCTAGATCTGGAGCTGGCTACACCTTC
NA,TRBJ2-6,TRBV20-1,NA,CSAPGEGGTGANVLTF,TGCAGTGCACCCGGGGAGGGGGGCACTGGGGCCAACGTCCTGACTTTC
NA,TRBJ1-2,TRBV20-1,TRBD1,CSASPPGQGMNGYTF,TGCAGTGCCTCCCCTCCGGGACAGGGAATGAATGGCTACACCTTC
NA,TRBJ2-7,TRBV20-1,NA,CSARVTTTYEQYF,TGCAGTGCTAGAGTTACAACTACCTACGAGCAGTACTTC